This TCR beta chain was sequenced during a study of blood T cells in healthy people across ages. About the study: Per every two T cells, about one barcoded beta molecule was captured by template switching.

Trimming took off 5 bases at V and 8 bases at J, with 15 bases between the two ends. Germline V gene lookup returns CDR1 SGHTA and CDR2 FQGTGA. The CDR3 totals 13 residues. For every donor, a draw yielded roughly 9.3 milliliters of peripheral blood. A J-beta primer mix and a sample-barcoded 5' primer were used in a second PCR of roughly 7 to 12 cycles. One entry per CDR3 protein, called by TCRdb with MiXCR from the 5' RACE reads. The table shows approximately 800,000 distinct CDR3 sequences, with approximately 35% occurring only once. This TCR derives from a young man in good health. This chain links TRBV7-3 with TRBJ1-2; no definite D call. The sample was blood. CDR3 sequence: CASSQGSTGGYTF. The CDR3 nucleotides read TGTGCCAGCAGCCAAGGGTCGACGGGGGGCTACACCTTC.